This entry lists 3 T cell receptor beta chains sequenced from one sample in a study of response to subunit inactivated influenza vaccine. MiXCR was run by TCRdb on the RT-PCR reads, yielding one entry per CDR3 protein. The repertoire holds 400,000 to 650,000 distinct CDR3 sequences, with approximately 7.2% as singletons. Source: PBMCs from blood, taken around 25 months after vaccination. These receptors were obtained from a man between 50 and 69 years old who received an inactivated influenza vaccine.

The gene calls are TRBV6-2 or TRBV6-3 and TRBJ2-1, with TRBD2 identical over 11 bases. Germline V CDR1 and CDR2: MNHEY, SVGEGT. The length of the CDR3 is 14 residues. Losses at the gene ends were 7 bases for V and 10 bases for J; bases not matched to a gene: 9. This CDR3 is CASINSGRAGEQFF. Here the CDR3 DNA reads TGTGCCAGCATAAATAGCGGGAGGGCGGGCGAGCAGTTCTTC.

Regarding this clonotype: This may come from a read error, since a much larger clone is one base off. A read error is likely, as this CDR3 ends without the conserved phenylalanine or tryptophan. As DNA, the CDR3 is TGCGCCAGCAGCCACACCCTTGGCGGGGGAAAAAACAATGAGCAGTTCGTC. This encodes CASSHTLGGGKNNEQFV. J is TRBJ2-1 and V is TRBV4-1, with TRBD2 matching over 7 bases. Germline assignment: CDR1 MGHRA and CDR2 YSYEKL. CDR3 length equals 17 residues. Unmatched junction bases numbered 13, after V lost 3 bases and J lost 5 bases.

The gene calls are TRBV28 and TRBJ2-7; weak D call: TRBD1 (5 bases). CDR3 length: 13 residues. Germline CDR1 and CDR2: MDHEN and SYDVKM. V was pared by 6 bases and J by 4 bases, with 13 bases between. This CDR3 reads CASSRKTVYEQYF. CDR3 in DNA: TGTGCCAGCAGCCGAAAGACAGTTTACGAGCAGTACTTC.